The 13 T cell receptor beta chains below come from one sample, sequenced in a study of long-term antiretroviral therapy in people with HIV. Survey level was the resolution at which the v3.0 immunoSEQ assay ran. Repertoires were generated with immunoSEQ multiplex PCR, while TCRdb's copy carries only in-frame clones and drops some. The repertoire holds 25,000 to 30,000 clones, with roughly 88% as singletons. The input for sequencing was unsorted PBMCs, taken 3 years after starting antiretroviral therapy. Receptors originate from a middle-aged man with HIV.

This chain uses TRBV15 with TRBJ2-1; possibly TRBD1 for D (5 bases). Per the germline V gene, CDR1 is LNHNV and CDR2 is YYDKDF (reference sequence). CDR3 length equals 14 residues. V lost 0 bases to trimming and J lost 6 bases, with 9 bases between them. This CDR3 is CATSRDLGVNEQFF. Written as DNA, the CDR3 is TGTGCCACCAGCAGAGATTTAGGGGTCAATGAGCAGTTCTTC.

This rearrangement joins TRBV4-2 to TRBJ2-2, with a weak D call TRBD1 (6 bases). The V end lost 7 bases, the J end lost 1 base, and 13 bases lay between the germline ends. There are 15 residues in the CDR3. Germline CDR1 and CDR2: LGHNA and YNFKEQ. Here the CDR3 DNA reads TGTGCCAGCACCAACAGGGAACTGAACACCGGGGAGCTGTTTTTT. Translated: CASTNRELNTGELFF.

The chain joins TRBV4-2 to TRBJ1-2; TRBD1 matches 7 bases. With V trimmed by 4 bases and J by 12 bases, 8 bases remained unmatched. CDR3 length: 12 residues. The V gene's germline CDR1 is LGHNA and CDR2 YNFKEQ. Here the CDR3 reads CASSPGTEVHTF. CDR3 in DNA: TGTGCCAGCAGCCCTGGGACAGAAGTTCACACCTTC.

This clone was counted only a few times. The CDR3 DNA reads TGTGCCAGCAGTTTAATTTCAGACGTTAGCAATCAGCCCCAGCATTTT. Its protein is CASSLISDVSNQPQHF. J is TRBJ1-5 and V is TRBV27, with D unclear. The CDR3 loop spans 16 amino acids. The germline V and J ends were trimmed by 2 bases and 0 bases, with 11 bases remaining between them. CDR1 and CDR2 (germline): MNHEY, SMNVEV (reference sequence).

The chain recombines TRBV7-2 with TRBJ2-3; D may correspond to TRBD1 or TRBD2 (6 bases each). This CDR3 comprises 15 residues. CDR1 SGHTA and CDR2 FQGNSA come from the germline V gene. The V end was cut by 5 bases, the J end by 5 bases, with 17 bases between. Here the CDR3 reads CASSRGRGRGDTQYF. The CDR3, as DNA: TGTGCCAGCAGCCGTGGACGGGGGCGGGGAGATACGCAGTATTTT.

The CDR3 protein is CASSLDGTGGSEQYF. The CDR3 nucleotides read TGTGCCAGCAGCTTGGATGGGACAGGGGGCAGCGAGCAGTACTTC. The rearrangement joins TRBV5-4 to TRBJ2-7; the match to TRBD1 covers 12 bases. In germline, CDR1 is SGHNT, CDR2 YYREEE (reference sequence). J gave up 6 bases and V 0 bases, and 4 bases lay outside the gene matches. The CDR3 extends over 15 amino acids.

The V and J genes are TRBV5-1 and TRBJ2-1; the D gene is possibly TRBD1 (5 bases). CDR1 and CDR2 (germline): SGHRS, YFSETQ. Trimming removed 4 bases at V and 4 bases at J, with 12 bases between. The CDR3 runs 14 residues. In DNA, the CDR3 is TGCGCCAGCAGCGGGCAGGGAAGGTACAATGAGCAGTTCTTC. Its translation is CASSGQGRYNEQFF.

V and J are TRBV6-5 and TRBJ1-1, with D possibly TRBD1 on 6 matching bases. V was trimmed by 4 bases and J by 1 base, leaving 16 bases between them. CDR1 is MNHEY, CDR2 SVGAGI, per germline. The CDR3 runs 16 residues. The CDR3 DNA is TGTGCCAGCAGTTCGTTGACAGGTCAGGGGAACACTGAAGCTTTCTTT. Protein: CASSSLTGQGNTEAFF.

The chain has TRBV4-1 and TRBJ2-7, with a tentative D call TRBD1 (6 bases). The germline V gene has CDR1 MGHRA and CDR2 YSYEKL. The V end was cut by 0 bases, the J end by 4 bases, with 13 bases between. CDR3 size: 15 residues. The CDR3 is CASSQEGNRAYEQYF. The CDR3 DNA reads as TGCGCCAGCAGCCAAGAGGGGAACAGGGCGTACGAGCAGTACTTC.

This chain joins TRBV25-1 and TRBJ2-2; 11 bases are shared with TRBD1. Germline CDR1 reads MGHDK; CDR2 reads SYGVNS. The ends lost 3 bases at V and 2 bases at J; junction bases unmatched: 5. CDR3 length: 17 residues. The CDR3 DNA reads as TGTGCCAGCAGTGATTGGGGACAGGGGGGAAACACCGGGGAGCTGTTTTTT. It yields the protein CASSDWGQGGNTGELFF.

The chain is built from TRBV4-2 and TRBJ1-6, with D perhaps TRBD1 (5 bases). CDR3 length equals 16 residues. V lost 0 bases to trimming and J lost 7 bases, with 13 bases between them. Germline lookup yields CDR1 LGHNA and CDR2 YNFKEQ. CDR3: CASSQDQGGLNSPLHF. For the CDR3, the DNA is TGTGCCAGCAGCCAAGATCAGGGCGGTTTGAATTCACCCCTCCACTTT.

V gene TRBV14 combines with J gene TRBJ2-2; no clear D. The germline CDR1 and CDR2 sequences are SGHDN and FVKESK. This CDR3 spans 15 amino acids. Trimming removed 3 bases at V and 3 bases at J, with 11 bases between. The CDR3 DNA sequence: TGTGCCAGCAGCCACGATTGGGCAGACACCGGGGAGCTGTTTTTT. Its protein product is CASSHDWADTGELFF.

V usage is TRBV7-2 and J usage is TRBJ2-3, with TRBD2 matching 12 bases. With 5 bases clipped from V and 4 bases from J, the junction kept 4 bases outside the gene matches. Per the germline V gene, CDR1 is SGHTA and CDR2 is FQGNSA. The CDR3 runs 15 residues. The CDR3 here is CASSIGLAGPDTQYF. In DNA, the CDR3 is TGTGCCAGCAGCATCGGACTAGCGGGACCAGATACGCAGTATTTT.